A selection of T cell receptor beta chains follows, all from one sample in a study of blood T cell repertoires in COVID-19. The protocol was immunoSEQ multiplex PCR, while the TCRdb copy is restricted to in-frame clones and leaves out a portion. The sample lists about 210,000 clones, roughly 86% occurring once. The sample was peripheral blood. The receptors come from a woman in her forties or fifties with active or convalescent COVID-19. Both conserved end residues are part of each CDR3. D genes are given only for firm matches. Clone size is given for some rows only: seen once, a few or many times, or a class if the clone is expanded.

CDR3nt: TGTGCCAGCAGCCCAGAGACAGACAATGAGCAGTTCTTC
CDR3aa: CASSPETDNEQFF
j_gene: TRBJ2-1
abundance: once
d_gene: .
v_gene: TRBV11-2

CDR3nt: TGTGCCAGCAGTTTTCGCAAGAACGGAGCCTTC
CDR3aa: CASSFRKNGAF
j_gene: TRBJ1-2
abundance: .
d_gene: .
v_gene: TRBV12-3/TRBV12-4

CDR3nt: TGTGCCACCAGGATTTCCGGGTTGGCTGAAGCTTTCTTT
CDR3aa: CATRISGLAEAFF
j_gene: TRBJ1-1
abundance: few
d_gene: .
v_gene: TRBV27

CDR3nt: TGCGCCAGCAGTGCAAGGCGGGGATCCGGGGAGCTGTTTTTT
CDR3aa: CASSARRGSGELFF
j_gene: TRBJ2-2
abundance: .
d_gene: .
v_gene: TRBV10-2

CDR3nt: TGTGCCACCAGCAGAGAGACAGGGGATGGCTACACCTTC
CDR3aa: CATSRETGDGYTF
j_gene: TRBJ1-2
abundance: .
d_gene: TRBD1
v_gene: TRBV15

CDR3nt: TGTGCTAGTGGTGGGAGAGGCACCCAAGAGACCCAGTACTTC
CDR3aa: CASGGRGTQETQYF
j_gene: TRBJ2-5
abundance: .
d_gene: .
v_gene: TRBV12-5

CDR3nt: TGTGCCAGCAGCTCGGGACTAGCGGGGTTCACAGATACGCAGTATTTT
CDR3aa: CASSSGLAGFTDTQYF
j_gene: TRBJ2-3
abundance: .
d_gene: TRBD2
v_gene: TRBV7-3

CDR3nt: TGTGCCAGCAGTCTGACTAGCGGGAGTGAGACCCAGTACTTC
CDR3aa: CASSLTSGSETQYF
j_gene: TRBJ2-5
abundance: .
d_gene: TRBD2
v_gene: TRBV6-6

CDR3nt: TGTGCCAGCAGTTTAGCCGGGAATGAAAAACTGTTTTTT
CDR3aa: CASSLAGNEKLFF
j_gene: TRBJ1-4
abundance: .
d_gene: .
v_gene: TRBV12-3/TRBV12-4

CDR3nt: TGTGCCAGCTCACAGACAGGGGACCTCTCCTACGAGCAGTACTTC
CDR3aa: CASSQTGDLSYEQYF
j_gene: TRBJ2-7
abundance: .
d_gene: TRBD1
v_gene: TRBV18

CDR3nt: TGTGCCAGTAGTATCCCGAGTGTTTCGTACAATGAGCAGTTCTTC
CDR3aa: CASSIPSVSYNEQFF
j_gene: TRBJ2-1
abundance: .
d_gene: .
v_gene: TRBV19

CDR3nt: TGTGCCACCAGCAGAGATTCCTGGGAGATCACTAGCACAGATACGCAGTATTTT
CDR3aa: CATSRDSWEITSTDTQYF
j_gene: TRBJ2-3
abundance: .
d_gene: .
v_gene: TRBV15

CDR3nt: TGTGCCAGCAGCTTGAATGGTGGCGGAAACACCATATATTTT
CDR3aa: CASSLNGGGNTIYF
j_gene: TRBJ1-3
abundance: .
d_gene: .
v_gene: TRBV5-4

CDR3nt: TGCGCCAGCAGCGCTTCGATGCCCAACTACTTACCTGAAGCTTTCTTT
CDR3aa: CASSASMPNYLPEAFF
j_gene: TRBJ1-1
abundance: .
d_gene: .
v_gene: TRBV5-1

CDR3nt: TGTGCCAGCAGCCTCCAAGGTAGGCTTAGCATGGCAGATACGCAGTATTTT
CDR3aa: CASSLQGRLSMADTQYF
j_gene: TRBJ2-3
abundance: once
d_gene: .
v_gene: TRBV7-9

CDR3nt: TGTGCCAGCAGTCCAAGGACTAGCTCGGATACGCAGTATTTT
CDR3aa: CASSPRTSSDTQYF
j_gene: TRBJ2-3
abundance: .
d_gene: TRBD2
v_gene: TRBV14

CDR3nt: TGTGCCATCAGTGGAACTCAGACTAGCGGGAGTCAAGAGACCCAGTACTTC
CDR3aa: CAISGTQTSGSQETQYF
j_gene: TRBJ2-5
abundance: .
d_gene: TRBD2
v_gene: TRBV10-3